This TCR beta chain was retrieved from a study of T-cell memory formation after mild COVID-19. Findings of the study overall: There was no confirmation that second-wave clones peaking on day 37 were SARS-CoV-2 specific. Some clones that responded were present in memory (sampled pre-infection), which suggests cross-reactive memory joined.

This clonotype was counted only a few times. Antigen: not known. A clone one base away is much larger, so this may be a read error. Employing constant-segment primers, 5'RACE generated TCR alpha and TCR beta cDNA libraries bearing sample barcodes and UMIs. A single record per CDR3 protein comes from TCRdb applying MiXCR to the 5' RACE reads. The repertoire includes around 50,000 distinct CDR3 sequences, 27% of them detected once, and approximately 40% sits in the top ten. The CDR3 is 13 amino acids. Germline CDR1 and CDR2: SGHDN and FVKESK. Trimming cost V 0 bases and J 4 bases, with 3 bases left between them.

Source material: PBMCs or a T cell subset sorted from them (not recorded which). V gene TRBV14 combines with J gene TRBJ2-2; no reliable D call. The sequence derives from a man younger than 30 who had mild COVID-19 (a few samples of this study predate the infection). Cell type and time point are not known. CDR3 sequence reads: CASSQDFTGELFF. DNA for the CDR3: TGTGCCAGCAGCCAAGACTTCACCGGGGAGCTGTTTTTT.